The 17 T cell receptor beta chains given below trace back to one sample, sequenced in a study of T cells expressing NK-cell markers (TCRdb year 2020). Library preparation was by 5' RACE. Reads for this sample came from an Illumina HiSeq 2000. Following TCRdb reprocessing, every CDR3 protein sequence forms one entry, and DNA is not provided. This sample's table has entries for approximately 150,000 distinct CDR3 sequences. The ten largest account for 9% to 15% of the sample. The sample taken for sequencing was blood T cells: a sorted CD56 or NKG2C T cell subset, CD4+ or CD8+ T cells, or bulk PBMC T cells (not recorded which). The receptors were gathered from a man between 18 and 35 years old in good health. Donor details come from another sample of the same person, matched by shared clones.

V is TRBV7-2 and J is TRBJ2-5; TCRdb proposes TRBD1, but this gene call is untestable without DNA. The CDR3 is made up of 16 amino acids. The germline V gene encodes CDR1 SGHTA and CDR2 FQGNSA. The CDR3 spells CASSPLDRGTQETQYF.

This sequence joins TRBV3-1 and TRBJ2-7; TCRdb's D call, TRBD1, is unchecked because there is no DNA. CDR1 is LGHDT, CDR2 YNNKEL, per germline (reference sequence). The CDR3 sequence is 14 residues long. The CDR3 protein is CASSQRQVFYEQYF.

This chain connects TRBV6-1 to TRBJ1-4; TCRdb picks TRBD1, but there is no DNA to check that call. This CDR3 is built from 13 residues. In germline, CDR1 is MNHNS, CDR2 SASEGT. CDR3 sequence: CASQRDREEKLFF.

J is TRBJ2-1 and V is TRBV7-2; TCRdb designates TRBD1, a call that cannot be tested without DNA. Per the germline V gene, CDR1 is SGHTA and CDR2 is FQGNSA. This CDR3 has 16 residues. The CDR3 here is CASSLEPGGIYNEQFF. Together with reference TRBV7-2 and TRBJ2-1, the CDR3 gives the full variable domain: GAGVSQSPSNKVTEKGKDVELRCDPISGHTALYWYRQSLGQGLEFLIYFQGNSAPDKSGLPSDRFSAERTGGSVSTLTIQRTQQEDSAVYLCASSLEPGGIYNEQFFGPGTRLTVL.

The CDR3 loop reads CASCITSGTSGSEQFF. The V gene is TRBV6-1, the J gene TRBJ2-1; TCRdb's D call, TRBD2, is unchecked because there is no DNA. Germline V gene sequence: CDR1 MNHNS, CDR2 SASEGT. This CDR3 spans 16 amino acids.

The chain has TRBV5-1 and TRBJ1-2; TCRdb returns TRBD1, unconfirmable since there is no DNA. Germline assignment: CDR1 SGHRS and CDR2 YFSETQ. CDR3 size: 13 residues. Here the CDR3 reads CASSLETGEGYTF.

The V call is TRBV5-6, the J call TRBJ2-4; TCRdb's D call of TRBD1 is untestable without DNA. The germline V gene has CDR1 SGHDT and CDR2 YYEEEE. The CDR3 loop spans 13 amino acids. The CDR3 spells CASTGEGGNIQYF.

The rearrangement uses TRBV9 and TRBJ2-2. Germline V gives CDR1 SGDLS, CDR2 YYNGEE. CDR3 length: 17 residues. This chain's CDR3 is CASSVAGRKANTGELFF.

This rearrangement joins TRBV7-6 to TRBJ2-1; TCRdb's D gene call, TRBD1, goes unchecked for lack of DNA. The CDR3 runs to 16 residues. Germline assignment: CDR1 SGHVS and CDR2 FNYEAQ. CDR3 residues: CASSLTRQGPRNEQFF. The whole variable domain, remainder taken from reference TRBV7-6 and TRBJ2-1, is GAGVSQSPRYKVTKRGQDVALRCDPISGHVSLYWYRQALGQGPEFLTYFNYEAQQDKSGLPNDRFSAERPEGSISTLTIQRTEQRDSAMYRCASSLTRQGPRNEQFFGPGTRLTVL.

V usage is TRBV6-2 or TRBV6-3 and J usage is TRBJ2-1. Germline-derived CDR1 and CDR2 are MNHEY and SVGEGT. The CDR3 covers 14 residues. The CDR3 loop is CASSYGVLYNEQFF.

CDR3 sequence reads: CASSDGQIYGYTF. This sequence joins TRBV9 and TRBJ1-2; the TCRdb call, TRBD1, lacks DNA for checking. The germline CDR1 and CDR2 sequences are SGDLS and YYNGEE. This CDR3 is 13 amino acids long.

The chain employs TRBV12-3 or TRBV12-4 and TRBJ2-5; the D gene TCRdb calls, TRBD1, cannot be checked with no DNA. CDR3 length: 16 amino acids. The CDR3: CASSFIRFGGQETQYF.

The chain has TRBV4-3 and TRBJ2-7; TCRdb calls TRBD2, which cannot be checked without DNA. The CDR3 sequence is 14 residues long. The germline gives CDR1 LGHNA, CDR2 YSLEER. The CDR3 loop reads CASSQGGLSYEQYF.

V and J are TRBV19 and TRBJ1-5; TCRdb indicates TRBD1, and absent DNA this call remains unverified. Germline-derived CDR1 and CDR2 are LNHDA and SQIVND (reference sequence). The CDR3 extends over 12 amino acids. CDR3 sequence: CAIGQDYQPQHF.

The chain carries TRBV2 and TRBJ2-1. CDR3 size: 18 residues. Germline lookup yields CDR1 SNHLY and CDR2 FYNNEI. CDR3 region: CASSEGPYSRYAGDEQFF.

This sequence joins TRBV6-2 or TRBV6-3 and TRBJ2-5; lacking DNA, the TRBD1 call made by TCRdb goes unchecked. Germline V gives CDR1 MNHEY, CDR2 SVGEGT. There are 13 residues in the CDR3. CDR3 sequence reads: CASSPRGQETQYF.

This chain uses TRBV6-2 or TRBV6-3 with TRBJ1-5. Germline CDR1 and CDR2: MNHEY and SVGEGT. The CDR3 is 15 amino acids. CDR3 sequence reads: CASSYSEQINQPQHF.